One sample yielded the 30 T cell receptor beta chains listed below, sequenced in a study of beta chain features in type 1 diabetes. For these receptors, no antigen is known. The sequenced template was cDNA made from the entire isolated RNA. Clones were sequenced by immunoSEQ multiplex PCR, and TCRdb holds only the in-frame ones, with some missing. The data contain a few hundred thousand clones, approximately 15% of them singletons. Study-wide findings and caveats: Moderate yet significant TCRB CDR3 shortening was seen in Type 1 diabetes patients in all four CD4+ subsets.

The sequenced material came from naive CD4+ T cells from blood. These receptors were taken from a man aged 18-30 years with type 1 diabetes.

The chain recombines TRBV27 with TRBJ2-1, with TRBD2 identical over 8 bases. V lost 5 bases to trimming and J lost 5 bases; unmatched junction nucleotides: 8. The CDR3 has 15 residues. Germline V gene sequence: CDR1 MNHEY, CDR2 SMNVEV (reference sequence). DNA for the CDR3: TGTGCCAGCAGTAGGAGCGGGAGTATCAACAATGAGCAGTTCTTC. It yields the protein CASSRSGSINNEQFF.

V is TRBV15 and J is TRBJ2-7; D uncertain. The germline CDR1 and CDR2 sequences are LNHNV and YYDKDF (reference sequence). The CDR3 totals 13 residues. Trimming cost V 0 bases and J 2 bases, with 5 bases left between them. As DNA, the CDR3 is TGTGCCACCAGCAGAGATATAGCCTACGAGCAGTACTTC. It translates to CATSRDIAYEQYF. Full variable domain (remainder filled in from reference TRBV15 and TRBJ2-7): DAMVIQNPRYQVTQFGKPVTLSCSQTLNHNVMYWYQQKSSQAPKLLFHYYDKDFNNEADTPDNFQSRRPNTSFCFLDIRSPGLGDTAMYLCATSRDIAYEQYFGPGTRLTVT.

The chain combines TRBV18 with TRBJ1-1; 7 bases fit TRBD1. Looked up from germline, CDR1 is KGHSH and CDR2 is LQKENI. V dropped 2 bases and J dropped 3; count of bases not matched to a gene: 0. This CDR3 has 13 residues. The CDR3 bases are TGTGCCAGCTCACCAGACAGGGACACTGAAGCTTTCTTT. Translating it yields CASSPDRDTEAFF. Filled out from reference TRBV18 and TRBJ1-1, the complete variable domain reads NAGVMQNPRHLVRRRGQEARLRCSPMKGHSHVYWYRQLPEEGLKFMVYLQKENIIDESGMPKERFSAEFPKEGPSILRIQQVVRGDSAAYFCASSPDRDTEAFFGQGTRLTVV.

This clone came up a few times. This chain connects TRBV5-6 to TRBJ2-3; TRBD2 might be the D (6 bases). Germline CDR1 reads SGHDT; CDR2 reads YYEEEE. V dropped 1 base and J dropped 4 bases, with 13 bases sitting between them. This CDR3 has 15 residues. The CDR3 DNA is TGTGCCAGCAGCTTGTCCTCAGGAGGGGCAGATACGCAGTATTTT. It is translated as CASSLSSGGADTQYF.

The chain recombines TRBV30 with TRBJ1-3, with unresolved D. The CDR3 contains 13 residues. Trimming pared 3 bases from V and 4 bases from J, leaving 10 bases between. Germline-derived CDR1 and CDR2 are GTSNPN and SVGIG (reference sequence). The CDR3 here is CAWSLNTGNTIYF. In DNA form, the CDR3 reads TGTGCCTGGAGCCTCAACACCGGAAACACCATATATTTT.

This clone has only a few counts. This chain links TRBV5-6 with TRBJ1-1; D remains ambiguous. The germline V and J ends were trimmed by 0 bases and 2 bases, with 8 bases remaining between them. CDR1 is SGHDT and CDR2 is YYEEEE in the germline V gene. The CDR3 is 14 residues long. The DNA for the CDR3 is TGTGCCAGCAGCTTGGGTCAGGTCAACACTGAAGCTTTCTTT. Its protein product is CASSLGQVNTEAFF.

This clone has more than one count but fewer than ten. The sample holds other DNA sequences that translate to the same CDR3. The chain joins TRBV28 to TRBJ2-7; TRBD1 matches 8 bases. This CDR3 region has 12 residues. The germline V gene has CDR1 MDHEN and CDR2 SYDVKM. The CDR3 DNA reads TGTGCTAGTAGACAGGGGAGCTACGAGCAGTACTTC. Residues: CASRQGSYEQYF.

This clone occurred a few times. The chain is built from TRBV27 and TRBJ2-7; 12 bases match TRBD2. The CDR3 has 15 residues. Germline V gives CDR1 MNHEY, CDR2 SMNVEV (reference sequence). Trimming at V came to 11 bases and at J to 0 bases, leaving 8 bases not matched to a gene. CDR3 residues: CAAGRGLAGSYEQYF. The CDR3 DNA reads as TGTGCCGCGGGAAGGGGACTAGCGGGCTCCTACGAGCAGTACTTC.

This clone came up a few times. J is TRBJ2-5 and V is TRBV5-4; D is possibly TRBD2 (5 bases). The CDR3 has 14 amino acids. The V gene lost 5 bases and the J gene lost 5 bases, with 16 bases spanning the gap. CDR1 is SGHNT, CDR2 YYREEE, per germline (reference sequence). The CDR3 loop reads CASSTPGGGETQYF. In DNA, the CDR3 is TGTGCCAGCAGTACCCCCGGAGGTGGGGAGACCCAGTACTTC.

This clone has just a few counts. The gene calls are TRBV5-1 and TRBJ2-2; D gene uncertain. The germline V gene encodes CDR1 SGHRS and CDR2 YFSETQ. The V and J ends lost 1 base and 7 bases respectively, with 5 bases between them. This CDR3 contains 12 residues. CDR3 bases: TGCGCCAGCAGCTTGACTGGCGGGGAGCTGTTTTTT. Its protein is CASSLTGGELFF.

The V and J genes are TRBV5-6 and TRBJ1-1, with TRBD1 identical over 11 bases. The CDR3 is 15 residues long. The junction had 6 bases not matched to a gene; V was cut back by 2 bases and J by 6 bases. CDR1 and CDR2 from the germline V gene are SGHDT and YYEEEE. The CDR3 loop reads CASSFGDRGWAEAFF. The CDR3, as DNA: TGTGCCAGCAGCTTCGGGGACAGGGGGTGGGCTGAAGCTTTCTTT.

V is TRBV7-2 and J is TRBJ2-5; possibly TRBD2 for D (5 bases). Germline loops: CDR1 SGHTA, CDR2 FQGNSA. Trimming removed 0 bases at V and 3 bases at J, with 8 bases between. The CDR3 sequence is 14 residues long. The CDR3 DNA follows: TGTGCCAGCAGCTTAGCGGACTGGGAAGAGACCCAGTACTTC. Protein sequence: CASSLADWEETQYF.

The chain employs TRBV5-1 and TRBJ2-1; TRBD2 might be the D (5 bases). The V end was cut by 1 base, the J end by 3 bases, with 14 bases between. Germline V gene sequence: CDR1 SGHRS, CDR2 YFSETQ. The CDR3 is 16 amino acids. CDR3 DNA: TGCGCCAGCAGCTTGTCTCGGGATTTCGGCTACAATGAGCAGTTCTTC. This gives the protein CASSLSRDFGYNEQFF.

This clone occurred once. CDR3 region: CASSPGERSNEQFF. The CDR3 DNA sequence: TGTGCCAGCAGCCCAGGGGAACGAAGCAATGAGCAGTTCTTC. The V gene is TRBV5-4, the J gene TRBJ2-1; tentative D call: TRBD1 (6 bases). The length of the CDR3 is 14 residues. CDR1 and CDR2 (germline): SGHNT, YYREEE (reference sequence). V lost 4 bases to trimming and J lost 6 bases, with 14 bases between them. Full variable domain (rest looked up from reference TRBV5-4 and TRBJ2-1): ETGVTQSPTHLIKTRGQQVTLRCSSQSGHNTVSWYQQALGQGPQFIFQYYREEENGRGNFPPRFSGLQFPNYSSELNVNALELDDSALYLCASSPGERSNEQFFGPGTRLTVL.

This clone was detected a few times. CDR3 loop: CASSSGTSFQYF. For the CDR3, the DNA is TGTGCCAGCAGCAGCGGGACTAGTTTTCAGTATTTT. This sequence joins TRBV7-2 and TRBJ2-3; the match to TRBD2 covers 8 bases. Trimming cost V 5 bases and J 12 bases; bases outside gene matches: 7. In germline, CDR1 is SGHTA, CDR2 FQGNSA. The CDR3 is 12 amino acids. Drawing the rest from reference TRBV7-2 and TRBJ2-3, the complete variable domain is GAGVSQSPSNKVTEKGKDVELRCDPISGHTALYWYRQSLGQGLEFLIYFQGNSAPDKSGLPSDRFSAERTGGSVSTLTIQRTQQEDSAVYLCASSSGTSFQYFGPGTRLTVL.

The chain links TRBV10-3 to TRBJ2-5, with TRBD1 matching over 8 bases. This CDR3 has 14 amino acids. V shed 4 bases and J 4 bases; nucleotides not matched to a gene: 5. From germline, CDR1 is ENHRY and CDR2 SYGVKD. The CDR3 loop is CAISGTGRGETQYF. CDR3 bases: TGTGCCATCAGTGGGACAGGGAGAGGAGAGACCCAGTACTTC.

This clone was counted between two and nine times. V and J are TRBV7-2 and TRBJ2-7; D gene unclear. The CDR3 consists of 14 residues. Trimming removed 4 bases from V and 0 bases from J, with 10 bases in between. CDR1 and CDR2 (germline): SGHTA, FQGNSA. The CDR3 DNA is TGTGCCAGCAGCTCCACCAGAGGCTCCTACGAGCAGTACTTC. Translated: CASSSTRGSYEQYF.

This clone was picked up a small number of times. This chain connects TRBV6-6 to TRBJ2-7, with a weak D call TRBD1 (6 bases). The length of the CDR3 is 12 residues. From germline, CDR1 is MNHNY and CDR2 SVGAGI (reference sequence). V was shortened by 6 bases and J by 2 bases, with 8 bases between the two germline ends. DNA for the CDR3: TGTGCCAGCAGGGACAGCCCCTACGAGCAGTACTTC. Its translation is CASRDSPYEQYF.

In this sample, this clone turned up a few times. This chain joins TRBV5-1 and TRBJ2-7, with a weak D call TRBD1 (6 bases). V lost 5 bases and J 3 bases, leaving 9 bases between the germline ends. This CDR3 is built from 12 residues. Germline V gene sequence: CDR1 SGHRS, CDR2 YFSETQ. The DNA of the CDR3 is TGCGCCAGCAGAACGACAGGCTACGAGCAGTACTTC. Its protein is CASRTTGYEQYF.

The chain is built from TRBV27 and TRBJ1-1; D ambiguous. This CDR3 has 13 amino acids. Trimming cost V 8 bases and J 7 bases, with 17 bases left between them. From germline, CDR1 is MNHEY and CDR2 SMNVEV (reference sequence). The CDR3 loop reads CASPYGVSFEAFF. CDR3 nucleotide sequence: TGTGCCAGCCCATACGGTGTCTCTTTTGAAGCTTTCTTT.

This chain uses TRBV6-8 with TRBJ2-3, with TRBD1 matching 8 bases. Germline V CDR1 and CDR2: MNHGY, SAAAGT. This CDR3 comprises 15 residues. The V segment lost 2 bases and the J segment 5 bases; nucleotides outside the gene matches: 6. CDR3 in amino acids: CASSYGQGGGDTQYF. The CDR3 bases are TGTGCCAGCAGTTACGGACAGGGCGGAGGAGATACGCAGTATTTT.

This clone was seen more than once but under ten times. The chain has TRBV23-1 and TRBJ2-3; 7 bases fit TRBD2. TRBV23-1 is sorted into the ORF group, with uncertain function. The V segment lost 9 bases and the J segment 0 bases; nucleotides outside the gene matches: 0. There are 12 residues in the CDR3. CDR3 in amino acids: CASSGSTDTQYF. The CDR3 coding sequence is TGCGCCAGTAGCGGGAGCACAGATACGCAGTATTTT.

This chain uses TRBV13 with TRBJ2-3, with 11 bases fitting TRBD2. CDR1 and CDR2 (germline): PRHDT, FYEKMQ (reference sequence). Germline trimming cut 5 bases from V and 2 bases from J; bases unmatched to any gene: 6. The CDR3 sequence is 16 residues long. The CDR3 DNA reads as TGTGCCAGCAGCCCTGGACTAGCGGGCATCACAGATACGCAGTATTTT. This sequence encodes CASSPGLAGITDTQYF.

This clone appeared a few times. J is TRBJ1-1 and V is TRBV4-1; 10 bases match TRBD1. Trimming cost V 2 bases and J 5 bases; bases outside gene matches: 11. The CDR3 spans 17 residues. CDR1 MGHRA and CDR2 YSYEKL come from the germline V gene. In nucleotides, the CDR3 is TGCGCCAGCAGCCAATCCAACCTCCGGGACAGGGGAACTGAAGCTTTCTTT. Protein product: CASSQSNLRDRGTEAFF.

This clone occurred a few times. The CDR3, as DNA: TGTGCCAGCAGCTCCTTCAGGACAGGGGGCAATCAGCCCCAGCATTTT. Encoded protein: CASSSFRTGGNQPQHF. This rearrangement joins TRBV27 to TRBJ1-5; the match to TRBD1 covers 9 bases. The junction had 8 bases not matched to a gene; V was cut back by 6 bases and J by 2 bases. Germline V gives CDR1 MNHEY, CDR2 SMNVEV (reference sequence). The CDR3 loop spans 16 amino acids.

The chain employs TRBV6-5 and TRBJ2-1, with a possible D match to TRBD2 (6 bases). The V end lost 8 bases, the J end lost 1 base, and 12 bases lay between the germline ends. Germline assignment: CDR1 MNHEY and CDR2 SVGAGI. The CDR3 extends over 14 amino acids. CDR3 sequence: CASATSRSYNEQFF. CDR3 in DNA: TGTGCCAGCGCAACTAGCCGATCCTACAATGAGCAGTTCTTC.

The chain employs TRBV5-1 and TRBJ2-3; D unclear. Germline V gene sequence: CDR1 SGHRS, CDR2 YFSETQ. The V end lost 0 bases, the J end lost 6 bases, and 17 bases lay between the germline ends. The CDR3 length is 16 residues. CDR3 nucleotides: TGCGCCAGCAGCTTGGGAACATCGTATTCCACGGATACGCAGTATTTT. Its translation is CASSLGTSYSTDTQYF.

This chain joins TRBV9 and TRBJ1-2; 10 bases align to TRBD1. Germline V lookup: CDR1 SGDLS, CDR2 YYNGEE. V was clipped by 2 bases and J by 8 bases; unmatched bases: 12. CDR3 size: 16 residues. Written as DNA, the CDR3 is TGTGCCAGCAGCGTGGAACCGGGACAGGGGAAAGGAGGCTACACCTTC. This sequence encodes CASSVEPGQGKGGYTF.

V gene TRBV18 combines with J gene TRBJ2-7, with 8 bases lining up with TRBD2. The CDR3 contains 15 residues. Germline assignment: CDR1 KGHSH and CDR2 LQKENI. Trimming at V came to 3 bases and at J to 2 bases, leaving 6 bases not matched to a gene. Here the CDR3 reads CASSPVSGVTYEQYF. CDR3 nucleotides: TGTGCCAGCTCACCGGTTAGCGGGGTAACCTACGAGCAGTACTTC.

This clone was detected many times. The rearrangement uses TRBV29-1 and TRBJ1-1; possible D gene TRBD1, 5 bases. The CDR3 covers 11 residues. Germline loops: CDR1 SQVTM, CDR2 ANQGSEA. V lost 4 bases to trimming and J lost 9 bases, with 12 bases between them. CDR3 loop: CSVATGTKAFF. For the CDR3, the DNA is TGCAGCGTTGCCACAGGAACTAAAGCTTTCTTT.